This T cell receptor beta chain originates from a study of blood T cell repertoires in COVID-19. The repertoire was sequenced with immunoSEQ multiplex PCR; TCRdb's copy has only in-frame clones and lacks some. Found here are a few hundred thousand clones, roughly 85% of them singletons; the top ten hold 7.2%. V shed 2 bases and J 7 bases; nucleotides not matched to a gene: 9. Per the germline V gene, CDR1 is MNHEY and CDR2 is SVGEGT. There are 15 residues in the CDR3. The sequencing input was peripheral blood. The rearrangement links TRBV6-2 or TRBV6-3 to TRBJ1-2; 8 positions match TRBD1. This receptor was taken from a human donor in a cohort sampled during active COVID-19. The CDR3 DNA follows: TGTGCCAGCAGTTACCCGAAGAGGACAGGGCTTGGCTACACCTTC. Translating it yields CASSYPKRTGLGYTF.